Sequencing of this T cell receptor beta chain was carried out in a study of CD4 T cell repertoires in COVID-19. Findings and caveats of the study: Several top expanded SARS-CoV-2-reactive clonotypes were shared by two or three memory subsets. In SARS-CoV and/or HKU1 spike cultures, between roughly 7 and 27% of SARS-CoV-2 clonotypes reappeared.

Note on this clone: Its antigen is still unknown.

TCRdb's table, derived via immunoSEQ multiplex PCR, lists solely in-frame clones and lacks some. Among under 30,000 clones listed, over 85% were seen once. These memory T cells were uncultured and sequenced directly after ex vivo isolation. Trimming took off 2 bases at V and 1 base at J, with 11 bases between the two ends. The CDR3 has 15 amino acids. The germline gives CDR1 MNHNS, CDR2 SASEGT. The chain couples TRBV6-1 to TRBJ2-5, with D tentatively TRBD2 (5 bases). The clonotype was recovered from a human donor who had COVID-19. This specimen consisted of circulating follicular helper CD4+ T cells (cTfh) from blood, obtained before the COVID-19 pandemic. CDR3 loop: CASSEIRGFQETQYF. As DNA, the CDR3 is TGTGCCAGCAGTGAAATCCGGGGATTCCAAGAGACCCAGTACTTC.